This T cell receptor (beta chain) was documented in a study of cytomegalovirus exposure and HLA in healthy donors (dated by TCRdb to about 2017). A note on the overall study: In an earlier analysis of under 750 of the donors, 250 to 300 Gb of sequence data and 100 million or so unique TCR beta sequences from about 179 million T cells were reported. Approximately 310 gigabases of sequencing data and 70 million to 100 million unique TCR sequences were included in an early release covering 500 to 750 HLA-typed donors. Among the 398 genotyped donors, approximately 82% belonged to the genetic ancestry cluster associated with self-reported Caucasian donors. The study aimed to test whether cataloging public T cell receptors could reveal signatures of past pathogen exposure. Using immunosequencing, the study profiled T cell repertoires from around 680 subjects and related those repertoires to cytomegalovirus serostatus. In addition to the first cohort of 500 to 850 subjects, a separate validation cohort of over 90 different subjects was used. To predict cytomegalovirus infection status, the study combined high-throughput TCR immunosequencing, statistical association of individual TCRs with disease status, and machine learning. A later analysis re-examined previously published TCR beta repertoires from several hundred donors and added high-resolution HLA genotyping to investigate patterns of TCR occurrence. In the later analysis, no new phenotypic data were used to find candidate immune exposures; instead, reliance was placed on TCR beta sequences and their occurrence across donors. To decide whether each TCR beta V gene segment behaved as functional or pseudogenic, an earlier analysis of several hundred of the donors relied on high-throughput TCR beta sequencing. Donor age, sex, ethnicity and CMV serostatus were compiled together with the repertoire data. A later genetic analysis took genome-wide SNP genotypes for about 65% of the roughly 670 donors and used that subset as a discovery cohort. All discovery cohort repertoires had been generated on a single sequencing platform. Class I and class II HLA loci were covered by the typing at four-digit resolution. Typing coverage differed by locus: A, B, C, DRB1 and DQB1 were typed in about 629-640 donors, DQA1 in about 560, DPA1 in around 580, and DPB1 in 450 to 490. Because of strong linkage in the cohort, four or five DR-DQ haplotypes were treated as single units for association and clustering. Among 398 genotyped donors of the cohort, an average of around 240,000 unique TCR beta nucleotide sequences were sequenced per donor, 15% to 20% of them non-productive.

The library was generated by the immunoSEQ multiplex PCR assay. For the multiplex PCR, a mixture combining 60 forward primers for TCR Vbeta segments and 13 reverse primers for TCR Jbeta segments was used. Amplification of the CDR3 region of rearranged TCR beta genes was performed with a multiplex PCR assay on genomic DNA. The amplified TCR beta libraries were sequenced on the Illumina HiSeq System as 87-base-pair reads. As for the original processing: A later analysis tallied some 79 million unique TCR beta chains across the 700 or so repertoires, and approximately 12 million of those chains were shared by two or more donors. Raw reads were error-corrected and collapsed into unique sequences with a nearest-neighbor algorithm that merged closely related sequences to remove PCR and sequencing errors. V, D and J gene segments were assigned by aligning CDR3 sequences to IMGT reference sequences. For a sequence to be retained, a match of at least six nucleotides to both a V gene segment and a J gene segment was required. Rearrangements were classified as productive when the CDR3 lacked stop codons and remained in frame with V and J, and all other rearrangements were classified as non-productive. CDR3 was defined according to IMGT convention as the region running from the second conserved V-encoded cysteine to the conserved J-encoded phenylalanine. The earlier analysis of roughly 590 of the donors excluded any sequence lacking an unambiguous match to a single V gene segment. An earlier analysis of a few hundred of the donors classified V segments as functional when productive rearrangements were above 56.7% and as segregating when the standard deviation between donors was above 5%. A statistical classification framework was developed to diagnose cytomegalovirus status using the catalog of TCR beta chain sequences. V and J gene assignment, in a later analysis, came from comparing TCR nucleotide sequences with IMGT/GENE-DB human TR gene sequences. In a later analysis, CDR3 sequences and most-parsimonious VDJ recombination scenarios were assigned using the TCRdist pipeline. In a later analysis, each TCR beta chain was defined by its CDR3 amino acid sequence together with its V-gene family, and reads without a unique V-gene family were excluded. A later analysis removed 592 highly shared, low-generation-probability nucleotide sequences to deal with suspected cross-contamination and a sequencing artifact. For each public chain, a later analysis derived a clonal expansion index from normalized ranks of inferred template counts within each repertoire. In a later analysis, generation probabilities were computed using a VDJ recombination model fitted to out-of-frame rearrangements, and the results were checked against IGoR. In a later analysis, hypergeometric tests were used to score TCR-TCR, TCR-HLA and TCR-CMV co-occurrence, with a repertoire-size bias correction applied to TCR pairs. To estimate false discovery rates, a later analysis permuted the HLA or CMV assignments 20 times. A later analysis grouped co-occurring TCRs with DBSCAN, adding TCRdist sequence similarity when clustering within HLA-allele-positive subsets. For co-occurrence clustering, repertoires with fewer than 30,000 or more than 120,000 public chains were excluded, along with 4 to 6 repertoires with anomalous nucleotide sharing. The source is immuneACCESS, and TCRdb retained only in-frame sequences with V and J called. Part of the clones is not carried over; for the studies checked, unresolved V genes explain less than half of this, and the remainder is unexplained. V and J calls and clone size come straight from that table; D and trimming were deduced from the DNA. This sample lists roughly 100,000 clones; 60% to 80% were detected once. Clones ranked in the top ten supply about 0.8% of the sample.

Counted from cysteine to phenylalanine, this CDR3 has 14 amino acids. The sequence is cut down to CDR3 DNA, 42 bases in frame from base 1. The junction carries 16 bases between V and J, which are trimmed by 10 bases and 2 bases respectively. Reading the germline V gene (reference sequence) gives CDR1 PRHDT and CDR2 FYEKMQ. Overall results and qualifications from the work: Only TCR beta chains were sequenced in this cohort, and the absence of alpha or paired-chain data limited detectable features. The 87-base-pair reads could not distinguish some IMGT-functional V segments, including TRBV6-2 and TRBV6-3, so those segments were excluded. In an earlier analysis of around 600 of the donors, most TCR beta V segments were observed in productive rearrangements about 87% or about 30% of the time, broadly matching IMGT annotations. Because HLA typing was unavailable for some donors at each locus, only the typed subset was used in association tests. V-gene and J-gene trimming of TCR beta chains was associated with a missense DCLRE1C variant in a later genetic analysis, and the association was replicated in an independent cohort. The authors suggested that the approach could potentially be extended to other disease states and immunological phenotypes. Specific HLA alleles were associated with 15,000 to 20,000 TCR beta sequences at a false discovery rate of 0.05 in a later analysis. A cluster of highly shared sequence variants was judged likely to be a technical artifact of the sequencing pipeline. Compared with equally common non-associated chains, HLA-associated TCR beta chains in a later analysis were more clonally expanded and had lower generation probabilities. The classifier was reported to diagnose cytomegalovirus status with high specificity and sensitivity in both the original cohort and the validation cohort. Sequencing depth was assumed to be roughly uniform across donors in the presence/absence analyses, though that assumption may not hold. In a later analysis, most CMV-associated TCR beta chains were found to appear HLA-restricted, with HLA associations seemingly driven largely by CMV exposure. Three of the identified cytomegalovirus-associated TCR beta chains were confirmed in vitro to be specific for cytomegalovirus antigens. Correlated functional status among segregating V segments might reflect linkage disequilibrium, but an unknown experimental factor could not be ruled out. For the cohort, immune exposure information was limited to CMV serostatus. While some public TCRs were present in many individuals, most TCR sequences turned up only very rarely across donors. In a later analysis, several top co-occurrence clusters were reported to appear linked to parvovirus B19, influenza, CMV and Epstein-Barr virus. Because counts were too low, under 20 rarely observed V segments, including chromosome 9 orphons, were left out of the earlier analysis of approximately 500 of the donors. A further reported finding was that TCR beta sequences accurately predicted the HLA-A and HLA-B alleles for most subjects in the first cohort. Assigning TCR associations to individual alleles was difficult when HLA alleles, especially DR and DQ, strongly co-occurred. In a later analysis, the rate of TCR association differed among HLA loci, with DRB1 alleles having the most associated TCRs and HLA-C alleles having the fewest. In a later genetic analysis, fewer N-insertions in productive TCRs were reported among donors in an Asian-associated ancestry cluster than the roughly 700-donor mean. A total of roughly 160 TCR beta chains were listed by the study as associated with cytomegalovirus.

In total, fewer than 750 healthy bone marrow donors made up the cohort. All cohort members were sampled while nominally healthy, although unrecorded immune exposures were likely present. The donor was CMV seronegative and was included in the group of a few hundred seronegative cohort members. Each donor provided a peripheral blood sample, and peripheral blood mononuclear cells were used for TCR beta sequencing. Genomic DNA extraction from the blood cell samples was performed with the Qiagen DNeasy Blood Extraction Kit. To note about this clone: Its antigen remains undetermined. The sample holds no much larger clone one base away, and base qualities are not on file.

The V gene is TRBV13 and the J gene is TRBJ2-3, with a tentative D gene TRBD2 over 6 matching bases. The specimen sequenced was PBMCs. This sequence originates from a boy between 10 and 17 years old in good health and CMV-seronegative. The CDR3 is CATSRVAVTDTQYF. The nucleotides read TGTGCCACTTCACGGGTAGCGGTCACAGATACGCAGTATTTT.